What follows are 30 T cell receptor beta chains derived from one specimen sequenced in a study of post-analysis software for immune sequencing data. The study, taken as a whole, reports: There were about five TRBV segments more frequent in patients than controls, and TRBV5-6, TRBV5-1 and TRBV20-1 were among them.

What these receptors recognize is not known. The TCR beta cDNA libraries contained unique molecular identifiers. TCRdb ran MiXCR on the PCR reads and lists one entry per CDR3 protein. This sample yields about 460,000 distinct CDR3 sequences, of which around 40% are seen a single time; over 10% belongs to the top ten. The sequenced sample consisted of blood. These TCRs come from a girl between 10 and 17 years old with multiple sclerosis.

The chain couples TRBV5-1 to TRBJ2-4, with D maybe TRBD2 (5 bases). The CDR3 covers 19 residues. Germline CDR1 SGHRS, CDR2 YFSETQ. Trimming took off 0 bases at V and 3 bases at J, with 22 bases between the two ends. DNA of the CDR3: TGCGCCAGCAGCTTGGAGGGAGAATCGTCGGGTCTAGGCAAAAACATTCAGTACTTC. This translates into CASSLEGESSGLGKNIQYF.

The chain combines TRBV7-9 with TRBJ2-5, with 8 bases identical to TRBD2. CDR3 length equals 15 residues. Germline V gene data show CDR1 as SEHNR and CDR2 as FQNEAQ (reference sequence). J lost 11 bases, V lost 3 bases, and 14 bases had no gene match. The CDR3 DNA sequence: TGTGCCAGCAGCTTGGAGGGACTAGAAGTCGATGAGCAGTACTTC. This encodes CASSLEGLEVDEQYF.

The CDR3 sequence is CASRPDLASGRISWGYEQYF. In DNA, the CDR3 is TGTGCCAGCAGGCCTGACTTAGCGAGCGGGAGAATATCATGGGGGTACGAGCAGTACTTC. V is TRBV12-3 or TRBV12-4 and J is TRBJ2-7, with TRBD2 matching 8 bases. The CDR3 has 20 residues. V lost 6 bases to trimming and J lost 4 bases; unmatched junction nucleotides: 26.

The chain has TRBV3-1 and TRBJ2-6; D uncertain. The germline gives CDR1 LGHDT, CDR2 YNNKEL (reference sequence). The CDR3 sequence is 17 residues long. Trimming took off 4 bases at V and 1 base at J, with 14 bases between the two ends. DNA for the CDR3: TGTGCCAGCAGCCCCTCTCTTGACACTTCTGGGGCCAACGTCCTGACTTTC. Translated, it gives CASSPSLDTSGANVLTF. Filled out from reference TRBV3-1 and TRBJ2-6, the complete variable domain reads DTAVSQTPKYLVTQMGNDKSIKCEQNLGHDTMYWYKQDSKKFLKIMFSYNNKELIINETVPNRFSPKSPDKAHLNLHINSLELGDSAVYFCASSPSLDTSGANVLTFGAGSRLTVL.

The chain is built from TRBV5-1 and TRBJ2-7; tentatively, D is TRBD1 (6 bases). The length of the CDR3 is 15 residues. Trimming pared 5 bases from V and 0 bases from J, leaving 15 bases between. Germline V gives CDR1 SGHRS, CDR2 YFSETQ. Written as DNA, the CDR3 is TGCGCCAGCAGTTCTGACAGGCCCTTCTCCTACGAGCAGTACTTC. Translating gives CASSSDRPFSYEQYF.

The chain has TRBV28 and TRBJ2-4, with TRBD2 identical over 8 bases. Trimming at V came to 8 bases and at J to 4 bases, leaving 10 bases not matched to a gene. CDR3 length equals 15 residues. Looked up from germline, CDR1 is MDHEN and CDR2 is SYDVKM. CDR3 amino acids: CASRSLAGTKNIQYF. Written as DNA, the CDR3 is TGTGCCAGCCGCAGCCTAGCGGGTACGAAAAACATTCAGTACTTC.

J is TRBJ2-4 and V is TRBV13; D call uncertain. The CDR3 contains 13 residues. Trimming cost V 0 bases and J 13 bases, with 13 bases left between them. Germline values: CDR1 PRHDT, CDR2 FYEKMQ (reference sequence). The CDR3 bases are TGTGCCAGCAGCTTAGGGGAGAAGCCGACGCAGTACTTC. This translates into CASSLGEKPTQYF.

The V call is TRBV20-1, the J call TRBJ2-5; the match to TRBD2 covers 7 bases. The closer fit of TRBJ2-7 to the DNA end suggests the J call may be wrong. The CDR3 is 16 amino acids. Germline V CDR1 and CDR2: DFQATT, SNEGSKA (reference sequence). This CDR3 is CSARDLAGQGRTEQYF. In DNA form, the CDR3 reads TGCAGTGCTAGAGATTTAGCGGGCCAGGGACGTACCGAGCAGTACTTC.

The genes are TRBV7-9 and TRBJ2-7; 7 bases are shared with TRBD1. The end of the DNA aligns better with TRBJ2-5, so the J call may be wrong. Germline lookup yields CDR1 SEHNR and CDR2 FQNEAQ (reference sequence). CDR3 size: 15 residues. The CDR3 loop is CASSLREEGAETQYF. DNA for the CDR3: TGTGCCAGCAGCTTAAGGGAAGAGGGGGCAGAGACCCAGTACTTC.

This clonotype was found a few times. V and J are TRBV12-3 or TRBV12-4 and TRBJ2-5; the match to TRBD1 covers 8 bases. The end of the DNA fits TRBJ2-7 better, so the J call may be wrong. This CDR3 is 14 amino acids long. The CDR3 loop is CASRGQESFYEQYF. CDR3 DNA sequence: TGTGCCAGCAGGGGACAGGAATCTTTTTACGAGCAGTACTTC.

This chain joins TRBV28 and TRBJ1-1; 7 bases align to TRBD1. V lost 6 bases, J lost 7 bases, and 11 bases stayed unmatched. The CDR3 extends over 14 amino acids. The V gene's germline CDR1 is MDHEN and CDR2 SYDVKM. Written as DNA, the CDR3 is TGTGCCAGCAGCCGGGGACAGAAGACTGGTGAAGCTTTCTTT. Its protein product is CASSRGQKTGEAFF.

The CDR3 nucleotides are TGTGCCAGCAGACGAACCCCAGGGACCGGGGAGCTGTTTTTT. Translation gives CASRRTPGTGELFF. This sequence joins TRBV27 and TRBJ2-2, with a tentative D call TRBD1 (5 bases). The CDR3 is made up of 14 amino acids. Germline V gene lookup returns CDR1 MNHEY and CDR2 SMNVEV (reference sequence). Deletions cut 6 bases from V and 5 bases from J, with 13 bases between.

This clonotype was seen once. This rearrangement joins TRBV29-1 to TRBJ2-5; TRBD1 matches at 8 bases. CDR3 length: 12 residues. Germline CDR1 reads SQVTM; CDR2 reads ANQGSEA. The V gene end was trimmed by 5 bases and the J gene end by 13 bases; junction bases not matched to a gene: 12. The CDR3 here is CSVRTGTYERYF. The CDR3 DNA is TGCAGCGTTCGGACAGGGACCTACGAGCGGTACTTC.

Only a few counts were recorded for this clonotype. This chain links TRBV6-1 with TRBJ2-7; 16 nucleotides agree with TRBD2. Germline V lookup: CDR1 MNHNS, CDR2 SASEGT. This CDR3 contains 18 residues. The J segment lost 1 base and the V segment lost 3 bases, leaving 6 bases of the junction unmatched. CDR3 amino acids: CASSDKGLAGGWSYEQYF. CDR3 DNA: TGTGCCAGCAGTGATAAGGGACTAGCGGGAGGGTGGTCCTACGAGCAGTACTTC.

Concerning this clonotype: A read error may produce the germline difference seen at one junction end. The chain links TRBV4-1 to TRBJ2-1; D is ambiguous. The CDR3 runs to 15 residues. Germline V lookup: CDR1 MGHRA, CDR2 YSYEKL. CDR3 DNA: TGCGCCGGCAGCCAAGGAGAGCAGTTTCTCAATGAGCAGTTCTTC. This encodes CAGSQGEQFLNEQFF.

The J gene is TRBJ2-5, the V gene TRBV6-5; 8 bases map to TRBD1. Germline CDR1 and CDR2: MNHEY and SVGAGI. CDR3 length: 16 residues. Trimming at V came to 2 bases and at J to 4 bases, leaving 9 bases not matched to a gene. In DNA, the CDR3 is TGTGCCAGCAGTTACACCGGGACAGGTGTGGGAGAGACCCAGTACTTC. It encodes CASSYTGTGVGETQYF.

This clonotype has just a few counts. A junction boundary mismatches the germline segment, possibly from a read error. The rearrangement links TRBV7-9 to TRBJ2-7; no clear D gene. CDR3 size: 14 residues. CDR1 is SEHNR, CDR2 FQNEAQ, per germline (reference sequence). The CDR3 bases are TGTGCTAGCAGCTCTTACCGGCAGAACTACGAGCAGTACTTC. The encoded protein is CASSSYRQNYEQYF.

The DNA of the CDR3 is TGTGCCAGCAGTGAAAACTTGGCCTGGGGAGAGACCCAGTACTTC. As protein: CASSENLAWGETQYF. V and J are TRBV6-1 and TRBJ2-5; D gene unclear. This CDR3 has 15 residues. With 2 bases removed from V and 4 bases from J, the gap between germline ends came to 14 bases. Germline V gives CDR1 MNHNS, CDR2 SASEGT.

This clonotype came up once. V gene TRBV7-2 combines with J gene TRBJ2-1; maybe TRBD1 (7 bases). The V gene's germline CDR1 is SGHTA and CDR2 FQGNSA. The CDR3 is 15 residues long. V was pared by 5 bases and J by 7 bases, with 18 bases between. The CDR3 is CASSPGGGRRNEQFF. DNA of the CDR3: TGTGCCAGCAGCCCCGGAGGGGGCCGTCGGAATGAGCAGTTCTTC.

The chain joins TRBV6-1 to TRBJ2-3, with 10 bases identical to TRBD1. With 6 bases clipped from V and 2 bases from J, the junction kept 5 bases outside the gene matches. The V gene's germline CDR1 is MNHNS and CDR2 SASEGT. The CDR3 has 15 residues. The CDR3 DNA sequence: TGTGCCAGCAGCGTGGACAGGGGGGACACAGATACGCAGTATTTT. The encoded protein is CASSVDRGDTDTQYF.

J is TRBJ2-3 and V is TRBV20-1; D could derive from TRBD1 or TRBD2 (5 bases each). Germline CDR1 is DFQATT and CDR2 is SNEGSKA (reference sequence). The germline V and J ends were trimmed by 5 bases and 2 bases, with 32 bases remaining between them. This CDR3 spans 20 amino acids. The CDR3 nucleotides are TGCAGTGCTGCCTCCGAGGGGCTAGCCGGAGATTTGGGTTTCACAGATACGCAGTATTTT. Amino acid sequence: CSAASEGLAGDLGFTDTQYF.

This rearrangement joins TRBV29-1 to TRBJ2-1; D is ambiguous. V was clipped by 6 bases and J by 9 bases, with 9 bases between them. The CDR3 has 10 amino acids. Looked up from germline, CDR1 is SQVTM and CDR2 is ANQGSEA. Written as DNA, the CDR3 is TGCAGCGTGCTCAACATTGAGCAGTTCTTC. Translated: CSVLNIEQFF.

The genes are TRBV10-3 and TRBJ2-1, with D possibly TRBD1 on 7 matching bases. Germline lookup yields CDR1 ENHRY and CDR2 SYGVKD. This CDR3 contains 14 residues. Trimming took off 2 bases at V and 10 bases at J, with 15 bases between the two ends. The chain's CDR3 is CAISERTGDWEQFF. The CDR3 coding sequence is TGTGCCATCAGTGAGAGAACAGGGGACTGGGAGCAGTTCTTC.

This chain connects TRBV20-1 to TRBJ2-3, with 10 bases that match TRBD2. The germline gives CDR1 DFQATT, CDR2 SNEGSKA (reference sequence). There are 16 residues in the CDR3. Trimming took 2 bases from V and 2 from J; bases not matched to a gene: 7. The CDR3 reads CSARMLAGGNTDTQYF. The CDR3 coding sequence is TGCAGTGCTAGAATGTTAGCGGGAGGAAACACAGATACGCAGTATTTT.

This chain uses TRBV28 with TRBJ2-3; 7 nucleotides line up with TRBD2. The junction had 11 bases not matched to a gene; V was cut back by 5 bases and J by 3 bases. There are 16 residues in the CDR3. Looked up from germline, CDR1 is MDHEN and CDR2 is SYDVKM. The CDR3 loop reads CASSPPLPSGTDTQYF. CDR3 sequence (DNA): TGTGCCAGCAGTCCTCCCCTGCCTAGCGGTACAGATACGCAGTATTTT.

This clonotype was seen only a few times. V usage is TRBV29-1 and J usage is TRBJ1-5; no clear D gene. V lost 1 base and J lost 2, with 3 bases in between. The germline V gene encodes CDR1 SQVTM and CDR2 ANQGSEA. There are 12 residues in the CDR3. The CDR3 here is CSVEAGNQPQHF. CDR3 nucleotide sequence: TGCAGCGTTGAAGCAGGCAATCAGCCCCAGCATTTT.

The rearrangement links TRBV28 to TRBJ2-3; tentatively, D is TRBD2 (7 bases). The V end was cut by 3 bases, the J end by 4 bases, with 14 bases between. The V gene's germline CDR1 is MDHEN and CDR2 SYDVKM. There are 15 residues in the CDR3. CDR3 nucleotides: TGTGCCAGCAGTTTGGGGGGGGCGCGGGCAGATACGCAGTATTTT. It codes for CASSLGGARADTQYF.

This chain joins TRBV5-5 and TRBJ2-1; possible D gene TRBD2, 5 bases. Germline lookup yields CDR1 SGHKS and CDR2 YYEKEE (reference sequence). V dropped 4 bases and J dropped 10 bases, with 9 bases sitting between them. CDR3 length: 11 residues. The CDR3 DNA sequence: TGTGCCAGCAGCCCCCCGGGGGAGCAGTTCTTC. Amino acids: CASSPPGEQFF.

V is TRBV29-1 and J is TRBJ1-1, with a possible D match to TRBD1 (5 bases). Trimming took off 8 bases at V and 6 bases at J, with 10 bases between the two ends. CDR3 length equals 10 residues. The germline V gene encodes CDR1 SQVTM and CDR2 ANQGSEA. The CDR3 is CSIQGAEAFF. The DNA for the CDR3 is TGCAGCATTCAGGGAGCTGAAGCTTTCTTT.

This sequence joins TRBV9 and TRBJ2-1; D might be TRBD1 or TRBD2, each matching 5 bases. Trimming took off 2 bases at V and 6 bases at J, with 9 bases between the two ends. The CDR3 length is 13 residues. From germline, CDR1 is SGDLS and CDR2 YYNGEE. The DNA for the CDR3 is TGTGCCAGCAGCGTGGGGGTCTTCAATGAGCAGTTCTTC. This gives the protein CASSVGVFNEQFF.